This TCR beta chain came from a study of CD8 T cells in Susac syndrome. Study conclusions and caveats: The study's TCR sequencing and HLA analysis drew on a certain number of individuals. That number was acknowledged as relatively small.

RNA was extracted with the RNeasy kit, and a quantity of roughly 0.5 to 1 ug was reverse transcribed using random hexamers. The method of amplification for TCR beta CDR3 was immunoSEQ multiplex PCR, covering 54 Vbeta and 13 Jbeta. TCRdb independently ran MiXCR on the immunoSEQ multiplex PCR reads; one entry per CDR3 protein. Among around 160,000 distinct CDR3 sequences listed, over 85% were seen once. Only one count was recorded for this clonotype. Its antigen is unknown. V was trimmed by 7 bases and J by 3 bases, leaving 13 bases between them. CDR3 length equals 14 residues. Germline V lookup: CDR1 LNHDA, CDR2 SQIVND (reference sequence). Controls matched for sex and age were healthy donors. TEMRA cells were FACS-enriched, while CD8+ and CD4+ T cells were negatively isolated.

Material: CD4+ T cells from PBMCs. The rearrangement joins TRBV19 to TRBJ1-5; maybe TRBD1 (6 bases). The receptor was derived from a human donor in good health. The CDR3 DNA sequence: TGTGCCAGTAACAGGGTTAATGACAATCAGCCCCAGCATTTT. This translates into CASNRVNDNQPQHF.